The text below deals with one T cell receptor (beta chain). Its specificity is not known. This CDR3 is built from 16 residues. Germline CDR1 SGHAT, CDR2 FQNNGV. V trimming: 5 bases; J trimming: 8 bases; junction bases outside the gene matches: 10. After extraction with the RNeasy kit, roughly 0.45 to 1 ug of the RNA was reverse transcribed using random hexamers. With immunoSEQ multiplex PCR, TCR beta CDR3 was amplified across 54 Vbeta and 13 Jbeta. MiXCR was run by TCRdb on the immunoSEQ multiplex PCR reads, yielding one entry per CDR3 protein. The sample has about 130,000 distinct CDR3 sequences, just under 95% seen once; the top ten hold around 0.2%. These data come from a study of CD8 T cells in Susac syndrome. Study observations and caveats: CD8+ clonal expansion in Susac was maximal in TEMRA cells and in active patients. The study conceded that its TCR sequencing and HLA analysis involved relatively few individuals.

V gene TRBV11-2 combines with J gene TRBJ2-1, with TRBD2 matching 12 bases. The sequence was collected from a human donor with Susac syndrome. Specimen: CD8+ T cells from PBMCs. The CDR3 DNA reads TGTGCCAGCAGCCTATTCCTAGCGGGGGGGAGCGATGAGCAGTTCTTC. The encoded protein is CASSLFLAGGSDEQFF.